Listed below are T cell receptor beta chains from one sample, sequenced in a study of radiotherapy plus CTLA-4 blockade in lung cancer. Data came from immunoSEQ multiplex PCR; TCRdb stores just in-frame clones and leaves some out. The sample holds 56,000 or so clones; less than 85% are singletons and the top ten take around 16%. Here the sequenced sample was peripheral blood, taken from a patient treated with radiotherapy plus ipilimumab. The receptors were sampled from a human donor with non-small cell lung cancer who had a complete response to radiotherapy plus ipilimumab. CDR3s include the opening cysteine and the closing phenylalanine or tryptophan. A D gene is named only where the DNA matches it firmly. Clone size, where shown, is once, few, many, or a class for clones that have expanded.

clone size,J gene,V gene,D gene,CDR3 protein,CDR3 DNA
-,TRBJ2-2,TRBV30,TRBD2,CAWRFSGVNTGELFF,TGTGCCTGGAGATTTAGCGGGGTGAACACCGGGGAGCTGTTTTTT
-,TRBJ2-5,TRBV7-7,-,CASSLVGGETQYF,TGTGCTAGCAGCTTAGTGGGGGGAGAGACCCAGTACTTC
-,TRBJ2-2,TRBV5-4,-,CASSSYTGFGELFF,TGTGCCAGCAGCTCTTACACAGGGTTCGGGGAGCTGTTTTTT
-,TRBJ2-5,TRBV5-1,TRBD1,CASSLTPTGGAGETQYF,TGCGCCAGCAGCCTTACCCCCACAGGGGGCGCAGGGGAGACCCAGTACTTC
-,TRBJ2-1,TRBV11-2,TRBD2,CASSPPGLAGGNEQFF,TGTGCCAGCAGCCCACCGGGACTAGCGGGGGGCAATGAGCAGTTCTTC
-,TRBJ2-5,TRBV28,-,CASSFRTEETQYF,TGTGCCAGCAGTTTTAGGACAGAAGAGACCCAGTACTTC
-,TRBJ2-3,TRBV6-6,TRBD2,CASSKTSGSNTDTQYF,TGTGCCAGCAGCAAGACTAGCGGGTCCAACACAGATACGCAGTATTTT
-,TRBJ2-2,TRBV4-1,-,CASSQAGVTGELFF,TGCGCCAGCAGCCAAGCGGGGGTCACCGGGGAGCTGTTTTTT
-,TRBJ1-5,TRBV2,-,CASRDYRADQPQHF,TGTGCCAGCAGGGATTACAGGGCGGATCAGCCCCAGCATTTT
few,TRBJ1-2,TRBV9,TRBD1,CASSVATGSEGYTF,TGTGCCAGCAGCGTAGCGACAGGGTCAGAAGGCTACACCTTC
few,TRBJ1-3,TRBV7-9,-,CASSPQPGQAFSGNTIYF,TGTGCCAGCAGCCCACAACCGGGACAAGCTTTCTCTGGAAACACCATATATTTT
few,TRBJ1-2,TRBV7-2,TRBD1,CASSLTGGLGYTF,TGTGCCAGCAGCCTAACAGGGGGCCTCGGCTACACCTTC
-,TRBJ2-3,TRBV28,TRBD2,CASSPGLAWDTQYF,TGTGCCAGCAGTCCGGGACTAGCGTGGGATACGCAGTATTTT
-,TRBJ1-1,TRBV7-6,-,CASSPGMNTEAFF,TGTGCCAGCAGCCCCGGGATGAACACTGAAGCTTTCTTT
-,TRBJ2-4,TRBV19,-,CASSIQQGPIQYF,TGTGCCAGTAGTATCCAGCAGGGCCCCATTCAGTACTTC
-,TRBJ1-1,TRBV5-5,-,CASSLLTVDTEAFF,TGTGCCAGCAGCTTGCTGACAGTGGACACTGAAGCTTTCTTT
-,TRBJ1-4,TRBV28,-,CASSLYGREKLFF,TGTGCCAGCAGTTTGTATGGGAGGGAAAAACTGTTTTTT
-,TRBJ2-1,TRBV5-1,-,CASSARTTGNNEQFF,TGCGCCAGCAGCGCCAGAACTACAGGGAACAATGAGCAGTTCTTC
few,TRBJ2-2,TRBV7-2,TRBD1,CASSQDTGTGGGGELFF,TGTGCCAGCAGCCAGGATACCGGGACAGGGGGAGGCGGGGAGCTGTTTTTT
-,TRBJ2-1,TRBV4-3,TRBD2,CASSLPGLANEQFF,TGCGCCAGCAGCCTCCCGGGACTAGCAAATGAGCAGTTCTTC
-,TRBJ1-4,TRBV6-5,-,CASSYSGGPNEKLFF,TGTGCCAGCAGTTACTCGGGGGGGCCTAATGAAAAACTGTTTTTT
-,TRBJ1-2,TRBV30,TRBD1,CAWSQGQGSGYTF,TGTGCCTGGAGTCAAGGACAGGGATCTGGCTACACCTTC
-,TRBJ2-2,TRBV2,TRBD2,CASSVGTRGNTGELFF,TGTGCCAGCAGTGTAGGGACTAGAGGGAACACCGGGGAGCTGTTTTTT
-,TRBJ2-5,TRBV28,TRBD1,CASRRDSQETQYF,TGTGCCAGCAGACGGGACAGTCAAGAGACCCAGTACTTC
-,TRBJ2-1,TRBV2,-,CASAREPSYNEQFF,TGTGCCAGCGCCCGAGAGCCCTCCTACAATGAGCAGTTCTTC
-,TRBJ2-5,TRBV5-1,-,CASSSGRAGTFQETQYF,TGCGCCAGCAGCTCGGGGCGGGCAGGGACTTTCCAAGAGACCCAGTACTTC
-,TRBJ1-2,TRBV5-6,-,CASSLPGSNYGYTF,TGTGCCAGCAGCTTGCCGGGGTCTAACTATGGCTACACCTTC
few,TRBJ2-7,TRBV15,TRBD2,CATSRTSGAYEQYF,TGTGCCACCAGCAGGACTAGCGGAGCCTACGAGCAGTACTTC
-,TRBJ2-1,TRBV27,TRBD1,CASSFYKQGSLSNEQFF,TGTGCCAGCAGTTTCTACAAACAGGGGTCCCTGAGTAATGAGCAGTTCTTC
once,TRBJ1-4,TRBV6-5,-,CASSYSIAEGELFF,TGTGCCAGCAGTTACTCGATAGCGGAAGGAGAACTGTTTTTT
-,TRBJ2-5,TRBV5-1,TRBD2,CASSLSSGAGGRETQYF,TGCGCCAGCAGCTTGTCGTCAGGGGCGGGGGGTCGAGAGACCCAGTACTTC
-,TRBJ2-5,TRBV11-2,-,CASSLNLMYQETQYF,TGTGCCAGCAGCTTAAACTTGATGTACCAAGAGACCCAGTACTTC
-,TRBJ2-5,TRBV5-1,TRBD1,CASSLDGTGRRETQYF,TGCGCCAGCAGCTTGGACGGGACAGGGAGGCGAGAGACCCAGTACTTC
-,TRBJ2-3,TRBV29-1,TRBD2,CSAGTSGRSSTDTQYF,TGCAGCGCAGGGACTAGCGGGAGATCTAGCACAGATACGCAGTATTTT
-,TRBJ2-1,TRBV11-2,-,CASSLAGAFYNEQFF,TGTGCCAGCAGCTTGGCGGGGGCCTTCTACAATGAGCAGTTCTTC
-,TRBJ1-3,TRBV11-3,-,CASSLAGTMISGNTIYF,TGTGCCAGCAGCTTAGCTGGCACAATGATCTCTGGAAACACCATATATTTT
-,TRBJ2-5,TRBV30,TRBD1,CAWSHRGMETQYF,TGTGCCTGGAGCCACAGGGGTATGGAGACCCAGTACTTC
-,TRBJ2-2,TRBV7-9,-,CASSPPGRNTGELFF,TGTGCCAGCAGCCCCCCGGGGAGGAACACCGGGGAGCTGTTTTTT
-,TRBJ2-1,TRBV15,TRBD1,CATSGWGQGVNEQFF,TGTGCCACCAGCGGGTGGGGACAGGGGGTCAATGAGCAGTTCTTC
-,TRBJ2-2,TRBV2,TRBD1,CASSRQGFDTGELFF,TGTGCCAGCAGTAGACAGGGCTTTGACACCGGGGAGCTGTTTTTT
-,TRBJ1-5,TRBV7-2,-,CASSPGFLQPQHF,TGTGCCAGCAGCCCAGGGTTTCTTCAGCCCCAGCATTTT
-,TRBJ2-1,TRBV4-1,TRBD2,CASSQPGLAEYNEQFF,TGCGCCAGCAGCCAACCGGGACTAGCGGAGTACAATGAGCAGTTCTTC
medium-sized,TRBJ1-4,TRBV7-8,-,CASSLGRANEKLFF,TGTGCCAGCAGCCTAGGGAGGGCTAATGAAAAACTGTTTTTT
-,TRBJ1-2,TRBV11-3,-,CASSLPGDYGYTF,TGTGCCAGCAGTCTCCCGGGGGACTATGGCTACACCTTC
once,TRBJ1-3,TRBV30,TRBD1,CAWSFVMGQGAGNTIYF,TGTGCCTGGAGTTTTGTCATGGGACAGGGGGCTGGAAACACCATATATTTT
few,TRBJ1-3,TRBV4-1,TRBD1,CASSQRQGGSGNTIYF,TGCGCCAGCAGCCAACGACAGGGTGGCTCTGGAAACACCATATATTTT
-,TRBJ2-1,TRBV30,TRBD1,CAWSRDRGREQFF,TGTGCCTGGAGTCGGGACAGGGGCCGAGAGCAGTTCTTC